Each of the 22 T cell receptor beta chains below was sequenced from the same sample in a study of tumor-infiltrating lymphocytes in primary liver carcinoma. From roughly 470 ng total RNA, TCR beta cDNA was generated with a primer in the constant region. The TCR beta library was amplified through three nested multiplex PCR rounds in a modified ARM-PCR procedure. Primers for the first two PCR rounds were TRBV1-TRBV30 forward primers and a C-beta reverse primer (around 11 cycles per round). TCRdb used MiXCR to reprocess the multiplex PCR reads, holding one entry per CDR3 protein. The table lists some 200,000 distinct CDR3 sequences, approximately 64% of them singletons. The authors took blood RNA from unsorted whole blood and also extracted germline DNA. Sequenced material: peripheral blood. Receptor source: a woman in her sixties with primary liver carcinoma and hepatitis B virus infection.

About this clonotype: At one end the junction does not follow the germline gene, possibly because of a read error. The chain couples TRBV4-2 to TRBJ2-3; 11 positions match TRBD2. Germline loops: CDR1 LGHNA, CDR2 YNFKEQ. The CDR3 has 16 residues. As DNA, the CDR3 is TGTGCCAGCAGTCAAGAGACTAGCGGGGCCACAGATAGGCAGTATTTT. Its protein is CASSQETSGATDRQYF.

As concerns this clonotype: The final CDR3 position lacks the conserved phenylalanine or tryptophan, pointing to a likely read error. No DNA is shown, since the ends of the CDR3 on it are uncertain; the CDR3 is the one TCRdb lists. The chain carries TRBV11-3 and TRBJ2-1; the table calls TRBD2, which could not be checked here. Germline CDR1 reads SGHNT; CDR2 reads YENEEA. The CDR3 spans 15 amino acids, including both terminal residues. CDR3: CASSLDQAVNNEQFL.

On this clonotype: Mismatch with germline at one junction end may stem from a read error. The chain employs TRBV29-1 and TRBJ2-5; tentative D call: TRBD2 (5 bases). This CDR3 is 12 amino acids long. Germline values: CDR1 SQVTM, CDR2 ANQGSEA. CDR3 DNA: TGCAGCGTTCTGACAAGCGGAGAGACGCAGTACTTC. Translated, it gives CSVLTSGETQYF.

As for this clonotype: A read error is possible here, since a much larger clone lies one base away. The V call is TRBV6-5, the J call TRBJ1-5, with D possibly being TRBD1 (5 bases). This CDR3 region has 15 residues. The ends were cut back, 6 bases at V and 1 base at J, with 13 bases in the middle. Germline assignment: CDR1 MNHEY and CDR2 SVGAGI. The DNA of the CDR3 is TGTGCCAGCAGGGGGGTGTGGGGGAGCAATCAGCCCCAGCATTTT. Translating it yields CASRGVWGSNQPQHF.

The V gene is TRBV5-1, the J gene TRBJ2-7, with TRBD2 matching 12 bases. In germline, CDR1 is SGHRS, CDR2 YFSETQ. V dropped 2 bases and J dropped 6; count of bases not matched to a gene: 6. The CDR3 runs 15 residues. CDR3 residues: CASSFLAGGPSEQYF. Here the CDR3 DNA reads TGCGCCAGCAGCTTTCTAGCGGGAGGGCCGAGCGAGCAGTACTTC. Full variable domain (outside the CDR3, taken from reference TRBV5-1 and TRBJ2-7): KAGVTQTPRYLIKTRGQQVTLSCSPISGHRSVSWYQQTPGQGLQFLFEYFSETQRNKGNFPGRFSGRQFSNSRSEMNVSTLELGDSALYLCASSFLAGGPSEQYFGPGTRLTVT.

Notes on this clonotype: At one of its ends the junction is not consistent with the germline gene, which may arise from a read error. The chain has TRBV11-2 and TRBJ2-4, with 8 bases that match TRBD2. The CDR3 has 15 amino acids. Germline V gene data show CDR1 as SGHAT and CDR2 as FQNNGV. The CDR3 coding sequence is TGTGCCAGCGAGAGCGGGAGTTTGGCCAAAACCATTCAGTACTTC. Protein sequence: CASESGSLAKTIQYF.

As for this clonotype: Compared with germline, one end of the junction differs, possibly owing to a read error. The J gene is TRBJ2-1, the V gene TRBV10-3, with unresolved D. Germline V gives CDR1 ENHRY, CDR2 SYGVKD. The CDR3 contains 14 residues. The CDR3, as DNA: TGTGCCATCAGTGAGGTTGAGAGCTACGATGAGCAGTTCTTC. This codes for CAISEVESYDEQFF.

Judged by abundance, this clonotype is medium-sized (0.01 to 0.1%). The chain links TRBV11-2 to TRBJ2-1; a weak D match, TRBD2 (6 bases). The V and J ends lost 1 base and 6 bases respectively, with 10 bases between them. CDR3 length: 14 amino acids. The germline V gene encodes CDR1 SGHAT and CDR2 FQNNGV. The CDR3 here is CASSLAGSLNEQFF. The CDR3 DNA reads as TGTGCCAGCAGCTTAGCCGGGAGTCTCAATGAGCAGTTCTTC.

This clonotype was seen repeatedly, ten times or more. The CDR3 bases are TGCGCCAGCAGCCAGACGGTGAACACTGAAGCTTTCTTT. Amino acids: CASSQTVNTEAFF. The rearrangement links TRBV4-1 to TRBJ1-1; D ambiguous. Trimming removed 3 bases from V and 0 bases from J, with 5 bases in between. The CDR3 has 13 residues. Per the germline V gene, CDR1 is MGHRA and CDR2 is YSYEKL.

V and J are TRBV10-2 and TRBJ1-3; weak D call: TRBD1 (6 bases). Germline CDR1 reads WSHSY; CDR2 reads SAAADI. The CDR3 has 14 amino acids. Deletions cut 10 bases from V and 0 bases from J, with 13 bases between. CDR3: CANREEGSGNTIYF. DNA of the CDR3: TGCGCCAACAGGGAGGAGGGCTCTGGAAACACCATATATTTT.

This clonotype was observed at least ten times. The chain employs TRBV12-5 and TRBJ1-5; no reliable D call. V lost 2 bases to trimming and J lost 4 bases, with 6 bases between them. The CDR3 contains 13 residues. Germline values: CDR1 LGHNT, CDR2 FRNRAP. The DNA for the CDR3 is TGTGCTAGTGGTTTGCCGCCAAATCAGCCCCAGCATTTT. It codes for CASGLPPNQPQHF.

A remark on this clonotype: A read error may account for a junction end that differs from germline. The rearrangement joins TRBV28 to TRBJ1-6, with D unresolved. The germline CDR1 and CDR2 sequences are MDHEN and SYDVKM. CDR3 length equals 15 residues. CDR3 sequence reads: CAISLFVGENSPLHF. The CDR3 DNA sequence: TGTGCCATCAGTTTATTCGTCGGGGAGAACTCACCCCTCCACTTT.

Of note for this clonotype: Because the CDR3 is missing its conserved closing phenylalanine or tryptophan, this is likely a read error. The CDR3 protein is CASSWGNTEAFV. The CDR3 DNA is TGTGCCAGCTCCTGGGGGAACACTGAAGCTTTCGTT. The chain combines TRBV5-6 with TRBJ1-1; no definite D call. With 7 bases removed from V and 1 base from J, the gap between germline ends came to 8 bases. CDR1 and CDR2 from the germline V gene are SGHDT and YYEEEE. The CDR3 totals 12 residues.

With regard to this clonotype: Since no conserved phenylalanine or tryptophan closes the CDR3, a read error is the likely cause. The rearrangement uses TRBV29-1 and TRBJ2-7, with a weak D call TRBD2 (5 bases). V gave up 6 bases and J gave up 2 bases, with 17 bases separating them. CDR3 size: 14 residues. Germline lookup yields CDR1 SQVTM and CDR2 ANQGSEA. The CDR3 loop is CSVAGIAITYEQYI. The CDR3 DNA reads as TGCAGCGTGGCTGGGATAGCGATAACCTACGAGCAGTACATC.

As for this clonotype: This clone may be a read error of a much larger clone one base away. The chain carries TRBV7-8 and TRBJ2-3; D possibly matches TRBD1 or TRBD2 (5 bases each). Germline CDR1 is SGHVS and CDR2 is FQNEAQ. Trimming took 6 bases from V and 11 from J, leaving 15 bases between them. This CDR3 is built from 12 residues. CDR3: CASSMTGAEQYF. Written as DNA, the CDR3 is TGTGCCAGCAGTATGACCGGGGCGGAGCAGTATTTT.

Details on this clonotype: This may be a read error: a much more frequent sequence differs by one nucleotide. The J gene is TRBJ1-5, the V gene TRBV4-2; no definite D call. This CDR3 has 15 residues. V dropped 0 bases and J dropped 7 bases, with 13 bases sitting between them. Germline loops: CDR1 LGHNA, CDR2 YNFKEQ. CDR3 sequence reads: CASSQDQGYKQPQHF. Written as DNA, the CDR3 is TGTGCCAGCAGCCAAGATCAAGGGTACAAACAGCCCCAGCATTTT.

Comment on this clonotype: A read error may account for a junction end that differs from germline. This sequence joins TRBV11-3 and TRBJ2-2; no definite D call. There are 16 residues in the CDR3. Germline V gene lookup returns CDR1 SGHNT and CDR2 YENEEA. DNA of the CDR3: TGTGGCAGCAGCCACGCCGACTTTTGGGGTACCGGGGAGCTGTTTTTT. Residues: CGSSHADFWGTGELFF.

This chain connects TRBV6-5 to TRBJ2-3; D might be TRBD2 (5 bases). CDR3 size: 14 residues. Germline V gene data show CDR1 as MNHEY and CDR2 as SVGAGI. The V end was cut by 6 bases, the J end by 7 bases, with 17 bases between. CDR3 DNA: TGTGCCAGCAGCCCAGTGCTAGCTCCCAATACGCAGTATTTT. Its protein product is CASSPVLAPNTQYF.

A note on this clonotype: This may be a read error: a much more frequent sequence differs by one nucleotide. The CDR3 loop reads CASRSSCEQYF. The CDR3 nucleotides are TGTGCCAGCAGAAGTAGCTGCGAGCAGTACTTC. The chain carries TRBV6-6 and TRBJ2-7, with no clear D. The CDR3 totals 11 residues. Germline lookup yields CDR1 MNHNY and CDR2 SVGAGI (reference sequence). The V and J ends lost 6 bases and 6 bases respectively, with 9 bases between them.

As to this clonotype: Being one base from a much bigger clone, this may be a read error. The chain employs TRBV12-3 or TRBV12-4 and TRBJ1-2; D is ambiguous. V was shortened by 1 base and J by 8 bases, with 20 bases between the two germline ends. This CDR3 has 16 residues. In nucleotides, the CDR3 is TGTGCCAGCAGTTTAGACACAGCTCAGCGGTTTGAGGGCTACACCTTC. This translates into CASSLDTAQRFEGYTF.

This clonotype has ten or more counts. The chain uses TRBV6-5 and TRBJ1-2, with 7 bases identical to TRBD1. Germline CDR1 reads MNHEY; CDR2 reads SVGAGI. The CDR3 has 12 residues. V lost 6 bases to trimming and J lost 8 bases; unmatched junction nucleotides: 6. CDR3 nucleotides: TGTGCCAGCAGCTCGACAGGGTTCGGCTACACCTTC. The encoded protein is CASSSTGFGYTF.

With regard to this clonotype: One junction end does not reproduce the germline sequence, and a read error may be involved. The CDR3 DNA is TGCGCCAGTAGTCAAGATTTAGGTGGAAGCTCCTACGATGAGCAGTTCTTC. Translated, it gives CASSQDLGGSSYDEQFF. The rearrangement uses TRBV4-1 and TRBJ2-1; D remains unclear. The germline V gene encodes CDR1 MGHRA and CDR2 YSYEKL. This CDR3 is 17 amino acids long.